This T cell receptor beta chain was profiled in a study of Ad26.COV2.S vaccination and SARS-CoV-2 variants. For the study at large: Intramuscular Ad26.COV2.S doses were given once or twice, 56 days apart. Study-level points and caveats: Recipients of either vaccine or placebo displayed similar breadth of non-spike TCRs.

Germline V CDR1 and CDR2: PRHDT, FYEKMQ (reference sequence). The CDR3 loop spans 15 amino acids. Trimming cost V 5 bases and J 2 bases; bases outside gene matches: 3. Sequenced by immunoSEQ multiplex PCR; TCRdb stores in-frame clones only, minus some. Among about 410,000 clones listed, roughly nine tenths were seen once. Treatment in this sample: roughly 18 received Ad26.COV2.S at low or high dose, single or two shots; five or six received placebo; per-sample allocation not given. The study sampled participants on day 63 after the first vaccine or placebo injection. This adult donor, from Boston, was 18-55 years old. On this clone itself: Its antigen is undetermined.

The TCR originated in a person aged 18-65 years who received the Ad26.COV2.S COVID-19 vaccine or a placebo. The chain is built from TRBV13 and TRBJ2-6; 7 nucleotides agree with TRBD1. The starting material was peripheral blood, obtained in a trial of Ad26.COV2.S vaccine versus placebo. CDR3 sequence (DNA): TGTGCCAGCAGCCGCAGGGGGACTGGGGCCAACGTCCTGACTTTC. This translates into CASSRRGTGANVLTF.